The sequence of this T cell receptor (beta chain) was determined in a study of cytomegalovirus exposure and HLA in healthy donors. Study overall: The same platform was used for the 95 to 150 validation repertoires and the 600 to 850 first-cohort repertoires, a later analysis reported.

The data were produced by immunoSEQ multiplex PCR, yet TCRdb's version contains in-frame clones alone and is incomplete. The sample lists hundreds of thousands of clones; roughly 83% were seen once. The CDR3 totals 16 residues. The V and J ends lost 3 bases and 1 base respectively, with 14 bases between them. Germline V gene sequence: CDR1 MNHEY, CDR2 SVGAGI. Concerning this clone itself: Its target is not known.

The study, taken as a whole, reports: Later, an analysis found that TCR clusters from the first cohort tended to co-occur in the 110 or so validation repertoires. Both high specificity and high sensitivity reportedly marked the classifier's diagnosis of cytomegalovirus status. CMV antigen specificity was confirmed in vitro for a few CMV-associated chains.

This clonotype was obtained from a woman under 30 in good health and CMV-seronegative. Specimen: PBMCs. This chain connects TRBV6-5 to TRBJ2-3; either TRBD1 or TRBD2 may supply D (5 bases each). The CDR3 loop reads CASSYGQGVGTDTQYF. CDR3 nucleotide sequence: TGTGCCAGCAGTTATGGGCAGGGAGTGGGCACAGATACGCAGTATTTT.